These T cell receptor beta chains were read from a single sample in a study of human T cells and chemical hapten exposure. TCRdb re-called the RACE reads with MiXCR, one entry per CDR3 protein. Of 340,000 or so distinct CDR3 sequences in the sample, around 7% were seen once. The starting material was whole blood, obtained in connection with sensitization to the hapten diphenylcyclopropenone (DPC). Every receptor here comes from a woman younger than 35 with alopecia areata. Some clones in this sample may be carry-over from other donors' samples. Both conserved end residues are part of each CDR3. A D gene is named only where the DNA matches it firmly. For some rows the clone size is stated as once, few or many, or as a class when expanded; others skip it.

V	J	D	size	DNA	CDR3
TRBV4-3	TRBJ2-5	NA	NA	TGCGCCAGCAGCCTCGCCGTAAGGGAGACCCAGTACTTC	CASSLAVRETQYF
TRBV10-3	TRBJ2-7	NA	NA	TGTGCCGCCTCCACAGGTTCCCACGAGCAGTACTTC	CAASTGSHEQYF
TRBV4-3	TRBJ2-2	NA	few	TGCGCCAGCAGCCAAGAGTCCCCAGGGTTAATTTGGGAGCTGTTTTTT	CASSQESPGLIWELFF
TRBV6-5	TRBJ2-7	NA	few	TGTGCCAGCAGCCACCAAGGCGGGACACTCTCCTACGAGCAGTACTTC	CASSHQGGTLSYEQYF
TRBV5-1	TRBJ2-3	NA	many	TGCGCCAGCAGCTTGACGGCCCGCAGGGGCGCTAGCACAGATACGCAGTATTTT	CASSLTARRGASTDTQYF
TRBV28	TRBJ2-7	TRBD1	few	TGTGCCAGCAGTCAGACCGGGACAGTTTTTTACGAGCAGTACTTC	CASSQTGTVFYEQYF
TRBV5-1	TRBJ1-2	NA	few	TGCGCCAGCAGTACAGAATCCACTCCAGCGGAATCTAACTATGGCTACACCTTC	CASSTESTPAESNYGYTF
TRBV12-3/TRBV12-4	TRBJ1-6	TRBD1	NA	TGTGCCAGCAGGTCGACAGGGGTCAATTCACCCCTCCACTTT	CASRSTGVNSPLHF
TRBV3-1	TRBJ2-7	TRBD1	few	TGTGCCAGCAGCCAGGGACAGGGACCTTTCTCCTACGAGCAGTACTTC	CASSQGQGPFSYEQYF
TRBV6-6	TRBJ2-5	TRBD1	many	TGTGCCAGCAGTTACGAACCACAGGGGCAGGAGACCCAGTACTTC	CASSYEPQGQETQYF
TRBV12-3/TRBV12-4	TRBJ1-5	NA	NA	TGTGCCAGCACCAGTGGTGGCAGGAGCCAGCCCCAGCATTTT	CASTSGGRSQPQHF